This TCR beta chain is from a study of OX40 agonist ivuxolimab in advanced cancers. Whole-study results and caveats: With doses of 0.1 to 3.0 mg/kg, CD4+ and CD8+ blood T cells had undergone clonal expansion by week 6.

About this clone: No antigen is known for it.

No patient had autoimmune disease or received systemic immunosuppression. Profiled with immunoSEQ multiplex PCR; TCRdb holds only in-frame clones, not every one. The sample shows about 50,000 clones, approximately 92% of them seen only once. The CDR3 runs 14 residues. V lost 5 bases, J lost 0 bases, and 1 base stayed unmatched. Per germline, CDR1 SEHNR and CDR2 FQNEAQ (reference sequence). J is TRBJ2-7 and V is TRBV7-9; TRBD2 aligns across 10 bases. The sequence was collected from an adult with an advanced solid tumor such as melanoma, head and neck, liver or kidney cancer. Sequencing was performed on CD4+ or CD8+ T cells sorted from blood, taken in a trial of the OX40 agonist ivuxolimab. The DNA of the CDR3 is TGTGCCAGCAGCCCTAGCGGGAGCTCCTACGAGCAGTACTTC. It codes for CASSPSGSSYEQYF.